The sequence of this T cell receptor (beta chain) was determined in a study of blood T cell repertoires in COVID-19 (TCRdb year 2020). Background for the entire study: Samples covering the acute and convalescent phases of COVID-19 were provided by collaborators in the United States, Italy and Spain. A de-identified subject ID, COVID-19 status, age in years and sex were almost always included in the sample metadata. The repertoires were made available in a free public database intended to serve as a resource for research on the immune response to SARS-CoV-2. The prospective study material was composed of cDNA or gDNA derived from T cells, B-cell-depleted T cells, or PBMCs. Samples came from the ongoing ImmuneRACE study (first 160 participants) plus 1,254 subjects from 6 global collaborators. Deeply sampled blood TCRbeta repertoires from subjects exposed to, actively infected with, or recovered from COVID-19 were included in the dataset. Where HLA class I and class II types were available, the types were taken from metadata supplied by the sample provider, not from assay-based typing.

The immunoSEQ Assay, a bias-controlled multiplex PCR, was used to amplify TCRbeta CDR3 regions from genomic DNA. The study's processing was this. Within the assay, amplification of reference gene primers was used to estimate how many nucleated cells each sample contained. To quantify the absolute abundance of each unique TCRbeta CDR3 rearrangement, sequence reads were collapsed and filtered. Productive Simpson clonality was computed per sample as the square root of Simpson's diversity index over productive rearrangements. The table comes from immuneACCESS by way of TCRdb, which keeps in-frame sequences with V and J called. Part of the clones is missing from these tables; in studies checked, under half for an unresolved V gene and the rest for unknown reasons. V, J and clone size were drawn from that table, and D and trimming were deduced from the DNA. The sample table contains around 81,000 clones; only one count was recorded for roughly four fifths of them. The ten top clones hold roughly 7.3% of the sample.

Concerning this clone itself: The target of this receptor is not known. Base qualities are missing; no much larger clone stands one base away.

Study-wide conclusions, independent of this receptor: Clinical and demographic metadata were provided uncurated, with the amount varying by source and participant.

Whole blood was collected in K2EDTA tubes by collaborating institutions according to the institutions' own protocols. For TCRbeta analysis, collaborators shipped samples as frozen whole blood, isolated PBMCs, or DNA extracted from either of those sample types. From its cysteine to its phenylalanine, the CDR3 spans 16 amino acids. Kept here is only the CDR3 DNA, which spans 48 bases and is read in frame from base 1. After removal of 4 bases from V and 5 bases from J, the junction retains 12 bases not matched to a gene. Per the germline V gene, SGHVS is the CDR1 and FNYEAQ is the CDR2. Material for sequencing was peripheral blood. This chain is built from TRBV7-6 and TRBJ2-7; 9 middle bases align to TRBD2. The sequence derives from a human donor in a cohort sampled during active COVID-19. The DNA reads as follows: TGTGCCAGCAGCTCTACGACGGCCGCGGGGGGGGACGAGCAGTACTTC. This yields the protein CASSSTTAAGGDEQYF.